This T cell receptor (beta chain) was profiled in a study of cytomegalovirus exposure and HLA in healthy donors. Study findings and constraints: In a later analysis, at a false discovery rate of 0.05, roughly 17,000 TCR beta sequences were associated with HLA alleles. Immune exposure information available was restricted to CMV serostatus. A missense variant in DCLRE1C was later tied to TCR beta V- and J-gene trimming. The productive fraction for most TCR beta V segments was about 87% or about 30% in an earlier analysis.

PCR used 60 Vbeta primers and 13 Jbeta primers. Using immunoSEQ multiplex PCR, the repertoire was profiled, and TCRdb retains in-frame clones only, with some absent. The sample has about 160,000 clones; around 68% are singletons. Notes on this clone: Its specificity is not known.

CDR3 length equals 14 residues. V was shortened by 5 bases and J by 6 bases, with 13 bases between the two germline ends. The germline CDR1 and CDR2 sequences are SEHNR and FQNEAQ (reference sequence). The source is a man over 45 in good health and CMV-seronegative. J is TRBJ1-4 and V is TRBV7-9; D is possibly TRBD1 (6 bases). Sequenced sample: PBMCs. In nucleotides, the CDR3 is TGTGCCAGCAGCCTAGGACAGCCTGATGAAAAACTGTTTTTT. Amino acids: CASSLGQPDEKLFF.